Below, 27 T cell receptor beta chains from the same sample are listed, as sequenced in a study of T cell repertoires in cytomegalovirus infection. Via MiXCR, TCRdb re-called the reads, giving one row per CDR3 protein. The sample records about 450,000 distinct CDR3 sequences, roughly 31% being singletons. The sample comprised PBMCs. Receptor source: a human donor in good health (CMV status not recorded). Some clones in this sample may be carry-over from other donors' samples.

This clonotype turned up a few times. The chain employs TRBV6-6 and TRBJ1-1; D gene uncertain. CDR3 length: 14 amino acids. The V end was cut by 2 bases, the J end by 0 bases, with 7 bases between. Germline CDR1 reads MNHNY; CDR2 reads SVGAGI (reference sequence). The CDR3, as DNA: TGTGCCAGCAGTTACACAGAACTGAACACTGAAGCTTTCTTT. The encoded protein is CASSYTELNTEAFF.

This clonotype was counted a few times. This CDR3 reads CASTNSVWGATEKLFF. The CDR3 DNA reads as TGTGCCAGTACCAACTCAGTGTGGGGGGCTACAGAAAAACTGTTTTTT. The chain combines TRBV19 with TRBJ1-4; D perhaps matches TRBD1 (6 bases). V was shortened by 7 bases and J by 8 bases, with 23 bases between the two germline ends. The germline gives CDR1 LNHDA, CDR2 SQIVND (reference sequence). The CDR3 is 16 residues long.

On this clonotype itself: Being one base from a much bigger clone, this may be a read error. The chain links TRBV7-6 to TRBJ1-2; D is ambiguous. Trimming stripped 1 base from V and 5 bases from J, with 23 bases between. Per germline, CDR1 SGHVS and CDR2 FNYEAQ. The CDR3 is 18 amino acids. CDR3 nucleotides: TGTGCCAGCAGCTTAGAGAAAGCGTCTCGCAATGGGCCTTATGGCTACACCTTC. Protein product: CASSLEKASRNGPYGYTF.

The table lists this clonotype with a few counts. This chain links TRBV27 with TRBJ2-3; D gene uncertain. V lost 2 bases and J 5 bases, leaving 8 bases between the germline ends. The CDR3 sequence is 13 residues long. The germline gives CDR1 MNHEY, CDR2 SMNVEV (reference sequence). The chain's CDR3 is CASSLIRGDTQYF. The CDR3 DNA is TGTGCCAGCAGTTTAATTCGAGGAGATACGCAGTATTTT.

The gene calls are TRBV18 and TRBJ2-1; D possibly corresponds to TRBD1 (6 bases). This CDR3 contains 15 residues. Trimming removed 6 bases at V and 8 bases at J, with 20 bases between. CDR1 is KGHSH, CDR2 LQKENI, per germline. CDR3 sequence reads: CASSRRDTPIDEQFF. CDR3 DNA sequence: TGTGCCAGCTCCCGCCGGGACACCCCAATCGATGAGCAGTTCTTC.

The chain is built from TRBV19 and TRBJ1-5; possible D gene TRBD1, 6 bases. This CDR3 is built from 13 residues. V lost 11 bases and J 3 bases, leaving 14 bases between the germline ends. CDR1 and CDR2 (germline): LNHDA, SQIVND (reference sequence). The CDR3 bases are TGTGCCTCCGCGGGACACAACAATCAGCCCCAGCATTTT. It is translated as CASAGHNNQPQHF.

A word on this clonotype: Given the absence of the conserved phenylalanine or tryptophan at the CDR3 end, a read error is likely. The V gene is TRBV7-6, the J gene TRBJ1-2, with D hard to call. The CDR3 is 14 amino acids. Germline V lookup: CDR1 SGHVS, CDR2 FNYEAQ. Trimming stripped 4 bases from V and 3 bases from J, with 12 bases between. CDR3 region: CASSSGRGDYGYTC. CDR3 nucleotides: TGTGCCAGCAGCTCCGGGCGTGGGGACTATGGCTACACCTGC.

The sample holds many counts of this clonotype. V and J are TRBV7-8 and TRBJ1-6; the D gene is possibly TRBD1 (5 bases). The length of the CDR3 is 13 residues. Germline V gene data show CDR1 as SGHVS and CDR2 as FQNEAQ. V was pared by 5 bases and J by 15 bases, with 17 bases between. CDR3 sequence (DNA): TGTGCCAGCAGCAGAAACCAGGGACCAGGCCTCCACTTT. Translated: CASSRNQGPGLHF. The full variable domain, with the rest looked up from reference TRBV7-8 and TRBJ1-6, is GAGVSQSPRYKVAKRGQDVALRCDPISGHVSLFWYQQALGQGPEFLTYFQNEAQLDKSGLPSDRFFAERPEGSVSTLKIQRTQQEDSAVYLCASSRNQGPGLHFGNGTRLTVT.

The rearrangement uses TRBV12-3 or TRBV12-4 and TRBJ2-6; D remains unclear. The CDR3 sequence is 15 residues long. V lost 7 bases to trimming and J lost 1 base, with 11 bases between them. This chain's CDR3 is CASTIAGSGANVLTF. The CDR3 coding sequence is TGTGCCAGCACCATTGCAGGTTCTGGGGCCAACGTCCTGACTTTC.

With respect to this clonotype: It may be a read error: a sequence one base away is much more abundant. The V call is TRBV7-2, the J call TRBJ1-5; TRBD1 agrees at 8 bases. This CDR3 contains 15 residues. Per the germline V gene, CDR1 is SGHTA and CDR2 is FQGNSA. The CDR3 bases are TGTGCCAGGAGCTTAATGGACAGGGCCAATCAGCCCCAGCATTTT. Residues: CARSLMDRANQPQHF.

The chain links TRBV6-2 or TRBV6-3 to TRBJ2-6, with TRBD2 identical over 11 bases. Per the germline V gene, CDR1 is MNHEY and CDR2 is SVGEGT. The CDR3 loop spans 18 amino acids. J lost 2 bases, V lost 2 bases, and 5 bases had no gene match. CDR3 loop: CASSYALAGGPGANVLTF. The CDR3 nucleotides read TGTGCCAGCAGTTACGCCCTAGCGGGGGGCCCTGGGGCCAACGTCCTGACTTTC.

The chain has TRBV19 and TRBJ2-1; unclear D gene. Looked up from germline, CDR1 is LNHDA and CDR2 is SQIVND (reference sequence). This CDR3 is built from 15 residues. Trimming shortened V by 3 bases and J by 0 bases, and 9 bases separated the two germline ends. CDR3 protein: CASSIPGSSYNEQFF. As DNA, the CDR3 is TGTGCCAGTAGTATTCCCGGCAGCTCCTACAATGAGCAGTTCTTC. Supplemented by reference TRBV19 and TRBJ2-1, the full variable domain reads DGGITQSPKYLFRKEGQNVTLSCEQNLNHDAMYWYRQDPGQGLRLIYYSQIVNDFQKGDIAEGYSVSREKKESFPLTVTSAQKNPTAFYLCASSIPGSSYNEQFFGPGTRLTVL.

The chain carries TRBV4-1 and TRBJ1-5; 9 bases map to TRBD1. There are 15 residues in the CDR3. Per germline, CDR1 MGHRA and CDR2 YSYEKL. J lost 4 bases, V lost 3 bases, and 4 bases had no gene match. DNA of the CDR3: TGCGCCAGCAGCCACGGGACAGGGTGGAATCAGCCCCAGCATTTT. Encoded protein: CASSHGTGWNQPQHF.

This clonotype was seen at least ten times. The rearrangement uses TRBV7-8 and TRBJ2-2; TRBD2 is a possible D gene (5 bases). The CDR3 has 16 residues. Germline loops: CDR1 SGHVS, CDR2 FQNEAQ. V dropped 1 base and J dropped 6 bases, with 15 bases sitting between them. The CDR3 region has the DNA TGTGCCAGCAGCTTAGTCACTCAAAGCGGTCCCGGGGAGCTGTTTTTT. It encodes CASSLVTQSGPGELFF.

In its sample, this clonotype was seen a few times. The chain employs TRBV18 and TRBJ2-7; D might be TRBD1 or TRBD2, each matching 6 bases. The CDR3 sequence is 15 residues long. Trimming removed 3 bases from V and 5 bases from J, with 17 bases in between. CDR1 KGHSH and CDR2 LQKENI come from the germline V gene. CDR3 region: CASSPGLGGGDEQYF. In DNA form, the CDR3 reads TGTGCCAGCTCACCCGGGCTTGGGGGCGGGGACGAGCAGTACTTC.

This clonotype has ten or more counts. This sequence joins TRBV19 and TRBJ1-2; maybe TRBD1 (6 bases). CDR1 LNHDA and CDR2 SQIVND come from the germline V gene (reference sequence). Trimming shortened V by 3 bases and J by 4 bases, and 27 bases separated the two germline ends. The CDR3 spans 19 residues. The CDR3 bases are TGTGCCAGTAGTATGGGTCCGCGGGACACCGTTCCCGACCGCTATGGCTACACCTTC. Encoded protein: CASSMGPRDTVPDRYGYTF.

This clonotype has just a few counts. This chain joins TRBV6-4 and TRBJ2-1; 15 nucleotides agree with TRBD2. J lost 4 bases, V lost 5 bases, and 6 bases had no gene match. The CDR3 extends over 17 amino acids. The V gene's germline CDR1 is MRHNA and CDR2 SNTAGT. For the CDR3, the DNA is TGTGCCAGCAGTCCCGGGACTAGCGGGGGGACTTACAATGAGCAGTTCTTC. Translating gives CASSPGTSGGTYNEQFF.

With respect to this clonotype: The germline gene is not matched at one end of the junction; a read error may be the cause. V and J are TRBV7-2 and TRBJ2-1; 7 nucleotides line up with TRBD1. The CDR3 has 15 residues. Germline CDR1 reads SGHTA; CDR2 reads FQGNSA. CDR3 protein: CASSLGTADYNEQLF. CDR3 nucleotide sequence: TGTGCCAGCAGCCTCGGGACAGCGGATTACAATGAGCAGTTATTC.

In DNA, the CDR3 is TGTGCCATCAGCTACCTACACACGGACTATGGCTACACCTTC. Its translation: CAISYLHTDYGYTF. This chain joins TRBV10-3 and TRBJ1-2; no reliable D call. This CDR3 region has 14 residues. V shed 6 bases and J shed 3 bases, with 14 bases lying between them. Germline V CDR1 and CDR2: ENHRY, SYGVKD.

Worth noting for this clonotype: One base away lies a much larger clone, so this may be a sequencing read error. V and J are TRBV12-3 or TRBV12-4 and TRBJ2-7; perhaps TRBD1 as D (5 bases). Between the trimmed V and J ends, which lost 5 bases and 6 bases, there was a span of 23 bases. The CDR3 has 16 amino acids. The chain's CDR3 is CASSVDSDFISAEQYF. CDR3 sequence (DNA): TGTGCCAGCAGTGTCGACAGCGACTTTATTTCGGCCGAGCAGTACTTC.

This clonotype was counted a few times. The chain employs TRBV28 and TRBJ1-5; 7 bases are a match to TRBD1. Trimming cost V 10 bases and J 5 bases; bases outside gene matches: 14. The CDR3 has 15 amino acids. Germline V gene data show CDR1 as MDHEN and CDR2 as SYDVKM. The CDR3 DNA reads as TGTGCCACCTTGTACCGGGGACAGAGATATCAGCCCCAGCATTTT. Its translation is CATLYRGQRYQPQHF.

The sample holds many counts of this clonotype. The chain recombines TRBV7-9 with TRBJ2-5; 7 nucleotides match TRBD2. The CDR3 covers 15 residues. CDR1 is SEHNR and CDR2 is FQNEAQ in the germline V gene (reference sequence). The junction had 9 bases not matched to a gene; V was cut back by 6 bases and J by 2 bases. The CDR3 bases are TGTGCCAGCAGACCTACGACTAGCCAACAAGAGACCCAGTACTTC. This codes for CASRPTTSQQETQYF.

A few counts support this clonotype. J is TRBJ2-7 and V is TRBV4-1; D gene unclear. The germline gives CDR1 MGHRA, CDR2 YSYEKL. The length of the CDR3 is 13 residues. The germline V and J ends were trimmed by 9 bases and 2 bases, with 14 bases remaining between them. CDR3 sequence reads: CASSRLVTYEQYF. CDR3 DNA: TGCGCCAGTTCGAGGCTAGTTACCTACGAGCAGTACTTC.

Only one count was recorded for this clonotype. This sequence joins TRBV19 and TRBJ1-4; 9 bases map to TRBD1. This CDR3 comprises 16 residues. Germline lookup yields CDR1 LNHDA and CDR2 SQIVND (reference sequence). The V gene end was trimmed by 4 bases and the J gene end by 7 bases; junction bases not matched to a gene: 10. The CDR3 protein is CASSSTGGGLGEKLFF. CDR3 in DNA: TGTGCCAGTAGTAGCACAGGGGGCGGTCTCGGTGAAAAACTGTTTTTT. The full variable domain, in which reference TRBV19 and TRBJ1-4 provide the parts outside the CDR3, is DGGITQSPKYLFRKEGQNVTLSCEQNLNHDAMYWYRQDPGQGLRLIYYSQIVNDFQKGDIAEGYSVSREKKESFPLTVTSAQKNPTAFYLCASSSTGGGLGEKLFFGSGTQLSVL.

This clonotype showed up just a few times. The chain uses TRBV12-3 or TRBV12-4 and TRBJ1-2; 11 bases fit TRBD1. The junction had 4 bases not matched to a gene; V was cut back by 6 bases and J by 4 bases. The CDR3 loop spans 14 amino acids. The CDR3 loop reads CASSQGQGAYGYTF. The CDR3 DNA sequence: TGTGCCAGCAGCCAAGGACAGGGGGCCTATGGCTACACCTTC.

This clonotype has a count of ten or more. The chain links TRBV7-8 to TRBJ2-5, with TRBD2 identical over 8 bases. Trimming removed 0 bases from V and 4 bases from J; junction bases left unmatched: 4. Germline-derived CDR1 and CDR2 are SGHVS and FQNEAQ. The CDR3 sequence is 15 residues long. In DNA, the CDR3 is TGTGCCAGCAGCTTAGCCCAGCGGGGGAGAGAGACCCAGTACTTC. Its translation is CASSLAQRGRETQYF. The entire variable domain, with the rest obtained from reference TRBV7-8 and TRBJ2-5, is as follows: GAGVSQSPRYKVAKRGQDVALRCDPISGHVSLFWYQQALGQGPEFLTYFQNEAQLDKSGLPSDRFFAERPEGSVSTLKIQRTQQEDSAVYLCASSLAQRGRETQYFGPGTRLLVL.

Only one count was recorded for this clonotype. A much more abundant neighbour one base away suggests this may be a read error. Here the CDR3 omits its conserved ending phenylalanine or tryptophan, so a read error is the likely source. The V gene is TRBV7-2, the J gene TRBJ2-1, with 7 bases aligning to TRBD2. V shed 6 bases and J 3 bases; nucleotides not matched to a gene: 8. CDR1 is SGHTA, CDR2 FQGNSA, per germline. CDR3 size: 15 residues. CDR3 amino acids: CASSSDPGGYNEQFY. The CDR3 bases are TGTGCCAGCAGTTCGGACCCGGGGGGCTACAATGAGCAGTTCTAC.